Sequencing of this T cell receptor beta chain was carried out in a study of T-cell reconstitution after alpha-beta-depleted transplantation in children. Germline V CDR1 and CDR2: SGHDT, YYEEEE. This CDR3 contains 19 residues. V was clipped by 0 bases and J by 0 bases, with 19 bases between them. This clonotype was seen ten or more times. Library preparation (for TCRbeta) was performed with unique molecular identifiers. A single record per CDR3 protein comes from TCRdb applying MiXCR to the PCR reads. The sample has 670,000 or so distinct CDR3 sequences; over 10% are singletons. The material was PBMCs, obtained before TCRalphabeta/CD19-depleted stem cell transplant. The TCR originated in a girl aged 2 to 9 with congenital amegakaryocytic thrombocytopenia, due to receive a stem cell transplant. The gene calls are TRBV5-6 and TRBJ2-1, with D tentatively TRBD2 (6 bases). The chain's CDR3 is CASSLGDLADWLSYNEQFF. In DNA, the CDR3 is TGTGCCAGCAGCTTGGGGGACTTAGCGGATTGGCTCTCCTACAATGAGCAGTTCTTC.